What follows describes a single T cell receptor beta chain. Its antigen is still unknown. TCRdb called the 5' RACE reads again in MiXCR, with one record for every CDR3 protein. The repertoire holds some 1,700,000 distinct CDR3 sequences, with about 32% as singletons. These data come from a study of identical twins. Study-level findings and limits: The authors noted that invariant MAIT and iNKT cells could partly confound zero-insertion analyses. Abundant beta clonotypes from cord blood bore fewer insertions; memory repertoires lacked this pattern.

The CDR3 runs to 17 residues. This chain uses TRBV21-1 with TRBJ2-2; the D call in the table, TRBD2, was not verified against the DNA. TRBV21-1 is a known pseudogene. The sequenced sample was cord blood. The source of this sequence is a newborn girl in good health. This CDR3 is CASNTSLAGAITGELFF. The CDR3 DNA reads as TGTGCCAGCAACACATCACTAGCGGGGGCGATCACCGGGGAGCTGTTTTTT.